The rows below give T cell receptor beta chains drawn from one sample of a study of blood T cells in healthy people across ages. TCRdb re-called the 5' RACE reads with MiXCR, one entry per CDR3 protein. The table includes about 1.6 million distinct CDR3 sequences, almost 35% detected once. Sequencing was performed on blood. These receptor sequences come from a woman aged 25-40 years in good health. Each CDR3 is given with its conserved first and last residue. The D gene is left open where the match is weak.

>.|TRBV27|TRBJ2-7
CASTPAGESSYEQYF
>TRBD1|TRBV5-1|TRBJ2-1
CASSLPTGGNEQFF
>.|TRBV5-1|TRBJ2-7
CASSLTDGVYEQYF
>.|TRBV2|TRBJ2-4
CASSFPGAEQYF
>.|TRBV12-3/TRBV12-4|.
CASNPGTLRSYNEQYF
>TRBD1|TRBV28|TRBJ2-1
CASSPPGQGSDEQFF
>TRBD2|TRBV20-1|TRBJ2-1
CSASRGRITDNEQFF
>.|TRBV20-1|TRBJ2-3
CSASQLSGAVTDTQYF
>.|TRBV20-1|TRBJ2-1
CSARDPGTPRNEQFF
>.|TRBV5-1|TRBJ2-7
CASSAMRNEQYF
>TRBD2|TRBV7-8|TRBJ2-3
CASSLGGYSTDTQYF
>.|TRBV5-1|TRBJ2-7
CASSPRIADGYEQYF
>TRBD2|TRBV6-9|TRBJ2-1
CASSSGTKFYNEQFF
>TRBD2|TRBV5-1|TRBJ2-5
CASSLDVGGGETQYF
>.|TRBV2|TRBJ2-1
CASSQFPGLGNNEQFF
>TRBD1|TRBV9|TRBJ2-7
CASSVDAGGFDEQYF
>TRBD2|TRBV2|TRBJ2-3
CASGEAGEADTQYF
>.|TRBV7-7|TRBJ1-4
CASSSGLKGEKLFF
>TRBD1|TRBV3-1|.
CASSHNRGPYEQYF
>.|TRBV10-3|TRBJ1-1
CAIRGDMAEAAFF
>TRBD1|TRBV29-1|TRBJ1-2
CSVTPGTGGYGYTF
>.|TRBV20-1|TRBJ1-2
CSAQVLQGSFGYTF
>.|TRBV4-1|TRBJ1-2
CASSQGGSLGYGYTF
>.|TRBV7-9|TRBJ2-7
CASSSRVNEPYEQYF
>TRBD1|TRBV28|TRBJ2-7
CASREADRGREQYF
>.|TRBV3-1|TRBJ2-7
CASSQNPWGGSQGYEQYF
>.|TRBV7-9|TRBJ1-5
CASSRDVGDQPQHF
>.|TRBV9|TRBJ2-3
CASSVADSDTRYF
>.|TRBV4-1|TRBJ2-1
CASSQVLPPEIGDERFF
>.|TRBV7-2|TRBJ2-7
CASSLGGAVSYEQYF
>TRBD2|TRBV4-1|TRBJ2-1
CASSQDRSVAGGPGNEQFF
>.|TRBV10-3|TRBJ2-1
CAISDLKLRPEQFF
>.|TRBV6-4|TRBJ1-2
CATRPGARGYTF
>TRBD2|TRBV20-1|TRBJ2-3
CSARTSGVTDTQYF
>.|TRBV11-3|TRBJ2-1
CASSKGGAWDEQFF
>.|TRBV7-9|TRBJ1-2
CASSLGVSGEGYTF
>.|TRBV20-1|TRBJ2-1
CSAPTTQAATRNEQFF
>TRBD1|TRBV2|TRBJ2-1
CASRRLGQANEQFF
>TRBD2|TRBV12-3/TRBV12-4|TRBJ2-5
CASSARRGQETQYF
>TRBD1|TRBV28|TRBJ2-1
CASSQQGARERGEQFF
>.|TRBV28|TRBJ1-1
CASNPSGGTLEAFF
>.|TRBV9|.
CASSVGHLETQYF
>TRBD2|TRBV7-9|TRBJ2-1
CASSFSGGLDNEQFF
>.|TRBV28|TRBJ1-1
CASSAQRGIMNTEAFF
>.|TRBV5-1|TRBJ2-5
CASSLGSVEETQYF
>.|TRBV5-1|TRBJ2-3
CASSSHPHTDTQYF
>TRBD2|TRBV27|TRBJ2-1
CASSLWASGSQEQFF
>TRBD1|TRBV5-1|TRBJ2-5
CASSLATGGRETQYF
>.|TRBV2|TRBJ2-1
CASNTNTGSEQFF
>TRBD2|TRBV10-3|TRBJ2-1
CAISVELAGSNEQFF
>.|TRBV7-2|TRBJ1-2
CASSLVEVLRDYGYTF
>TRBD2|TRBV20-1|TRBJ2-7
CSAGTASGRVVYEQYF
>TRBD1|TRBV15|TRBJ2-3
CATSGSTGLTDTQYF
>.|TRBV6-1|TRBJ2-1
CASTHEGLGNEQFF